This TCR beta chain was observed in a study of blood T cell repertoires in COVID-19. The V gene's germline CDR1 is KGHSH and CDR2 LQKENI. V was clipped by 0 bases and J by 1 base, with 7 bases between them. The CDR3 has 15 amino acids. TCRdb's copy holds only in-frame clones and misses some; the assay was immunoSEQ multiplex PCR. The sample contains roughly 230,000 clones, more than 65% of which appear only once. The genes are TRBV18 and TRBJ1-3, with a tentative D call TRBD1 (6 bases). This clonotype was sampled from an elderly woman with acute or convalescent COVID-19. The sample comprised peripheral blood. The CDR3: CASSPPQGSGNTIYF. The CDR3 DNA sequence: TGTGCCAGCTCACCACCCCAGGGGTCTGGAAACACCATATATTTT. The whole variable domain, remainder taken from reference TRBV18 and TRBJ1-3, is NAGVMQNPRHLVRRRGQEARLRCSPMKGHSHVYWYRQLPEEGLKFMVYLQKENIIDESGMPKERFSAEFPKEGPSILRIQQVVRGDSAAYFCASSPPQGSGNTIYFGEGSWLTVV.